This T cell receptor beta chain was captured in a study of tumor-infiltrating lymphocytes in localized non-small cell lung cancer. Study as a whole: Several tumor histologies, both smoking statuses, and some post-neoadjuvant chemotherapy samples were included. From each patient, both tumor and uninvolved lung, non-adjacent to tumor, were sampled. Regarding the study as a whole: T-cell fraction did not differ between immunotypes IM1 and IM2. TCR sequencing covered a subset of patients with enough tissue.

By frequency in the sample, this clone is large. The antigen remains unidentified. Assay: immunoSEQ multiplex PCR; the TCRdb copy retains only in-frame clones and omits some. Of about 8,900 clones in the sample, approximately 70% were seen once. Germline V lookup: CDR1 MDHEN, CDR2 SYDVKM. The CDR3 has 16 amino acids. V shed 4 bases and J shed 6 bases, with 19 bases lying between them. The TCR comes from a human donor with non-small cell lung cancer. V and J are TRBV28 and TRBJ1-5, with D perhaps TRBD1 (5 bases). The sequenced material came from uninvolved lung tissue not adjacent to the tumor. CDR3 amino acids: CASSSLPGRASQPQHF. In DNA form, the CDR3 reads TGTGCCAGCAGTTCACTCCCGGGCAGGGCCTCTCAGCCCCAGCATTTT. Based on the CDR3 plus reference TRBV28 and TRBJ1-5, the full variable domain is DVKVTQSSRYLVKRTGEKVFLECVQDMDHENMFWYRQDPGLGLRLIYFSYDVKMKEKGDIPEGYSVSREKKERFSLILESASTNQTSMYLCASSSLPGRASQPQHFGDGTRLSIL.